The clone carrying this T cell receptor beta chain came up once. The method was immunoSEQ multiplex PCR; TCRdb's version includes in-frame clones alone and lacks a portion of them. The sample lists roughly 130,000 clones, around 90% occurring once. V was pared by 5 bases and J by 0 bases, with 10 bases between. The CDR3 extends over 14 amino acids. Germline lookup yields CDR1 SEHNR and CDR2 FQNEAQ (reference sequence). The source of the sample is a study of control samples from healthy donors and cancer patients. The chain recombines TRBV7-9 with TRBJ1-1, with TRBD1 as a possible D gene (6 bases). Specimen: blood. The receptor was derived from a man aged 18-30 years in good health. The DNA of the CDR3 is TGTGCCAGCAGCCACAGGGTAATGAACACTGAAGCTTTCTTT. Translated: CASSHRVMNTEAFF. The full variable domain, completed using reference TRBV7-9 and TRBJ1-1, is DTGVSQNPRHKITKRGQNVTFRCDPISEHNRLYWYRQTLGQGPEFLTYFQNEAQLEKSRLLSDRFSAERPKGSFSTLEIQRTEQGDSAMYLCASSHRVMNTEAFFGQGTRLTVV.